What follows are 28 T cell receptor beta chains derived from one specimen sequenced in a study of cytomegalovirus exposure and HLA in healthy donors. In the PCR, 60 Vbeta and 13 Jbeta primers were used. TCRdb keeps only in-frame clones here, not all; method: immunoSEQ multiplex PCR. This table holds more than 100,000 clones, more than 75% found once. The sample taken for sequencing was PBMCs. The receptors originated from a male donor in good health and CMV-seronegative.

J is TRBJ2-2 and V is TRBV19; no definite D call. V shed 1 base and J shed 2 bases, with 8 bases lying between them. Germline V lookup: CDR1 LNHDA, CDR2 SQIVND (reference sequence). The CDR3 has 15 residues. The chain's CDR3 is CASSIALINTGELFF. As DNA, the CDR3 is TGTGCCAGTAGTATAGCACTGATCAACACCGGGGAGCTGTTTTTT.

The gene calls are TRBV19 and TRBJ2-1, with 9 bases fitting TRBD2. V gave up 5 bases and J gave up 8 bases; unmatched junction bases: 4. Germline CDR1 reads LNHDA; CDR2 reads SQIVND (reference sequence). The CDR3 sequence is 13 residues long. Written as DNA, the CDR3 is TGTGCCAGTAGTGGGCGGGGGGGCGATGAGCAGTTCTTC. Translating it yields CASSGRGGDEQFF.

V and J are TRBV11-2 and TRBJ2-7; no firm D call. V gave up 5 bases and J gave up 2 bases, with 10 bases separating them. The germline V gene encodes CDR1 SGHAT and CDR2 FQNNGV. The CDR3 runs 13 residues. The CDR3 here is CASSGTETYEQYF. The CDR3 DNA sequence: TGTGCCAGCAGCGGCACAGAGACCTACGAGCAGTACTTC.

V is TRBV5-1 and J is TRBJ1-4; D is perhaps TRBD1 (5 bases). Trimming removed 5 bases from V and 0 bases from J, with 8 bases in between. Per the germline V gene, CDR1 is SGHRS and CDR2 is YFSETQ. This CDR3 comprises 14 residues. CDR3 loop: CASSRTPTNEKLFF. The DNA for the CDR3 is TGCGCCAGCAGTAGGACACCAACTAATGAAAAACTGTTTTTT.

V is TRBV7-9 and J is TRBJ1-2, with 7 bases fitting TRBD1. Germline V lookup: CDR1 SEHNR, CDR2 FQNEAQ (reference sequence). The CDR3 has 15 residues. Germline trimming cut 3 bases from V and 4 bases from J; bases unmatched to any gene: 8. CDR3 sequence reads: CASSLLETGVYGYTF. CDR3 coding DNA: TGTGCCAGCAGCTTGTTAGAAACAGGGGTCTATGGCTACACCTTC.

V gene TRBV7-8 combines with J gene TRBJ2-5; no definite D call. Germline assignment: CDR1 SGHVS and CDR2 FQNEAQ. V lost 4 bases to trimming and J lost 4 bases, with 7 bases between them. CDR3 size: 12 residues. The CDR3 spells CASSYSGETQYF. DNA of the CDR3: TGTGCCAGCAGCTACTCCGGAGAGACCCAGTACTTC.

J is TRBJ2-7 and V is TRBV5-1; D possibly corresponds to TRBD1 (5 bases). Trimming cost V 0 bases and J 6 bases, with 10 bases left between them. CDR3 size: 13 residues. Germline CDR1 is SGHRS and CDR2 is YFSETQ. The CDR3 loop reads CASSLEGSAEQYF. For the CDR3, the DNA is TGCGCCAGCAGCTTGGAGGGGTCCGCCGAGCAGTACTTC.

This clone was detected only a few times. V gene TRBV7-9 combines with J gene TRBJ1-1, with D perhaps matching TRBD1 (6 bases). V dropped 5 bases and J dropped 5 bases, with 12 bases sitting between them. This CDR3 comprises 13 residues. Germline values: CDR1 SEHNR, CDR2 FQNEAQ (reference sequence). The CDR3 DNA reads TGTGCCAGCAGCGCCCTACAGGGAACTGAAGCTTTCTTT. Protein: CASSALQGTEAFF. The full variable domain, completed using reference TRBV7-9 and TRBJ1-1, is DTGVSQNPRHKITKRGQNVTFRCDPISEHNRLYWYRQTLGQGPEFLTYFQNEAQLEKSRLLSDRFSAERPKGSFSTLEIQRTEQGDSAMYLCASSALQGTEAFFGQGTRLTVV.

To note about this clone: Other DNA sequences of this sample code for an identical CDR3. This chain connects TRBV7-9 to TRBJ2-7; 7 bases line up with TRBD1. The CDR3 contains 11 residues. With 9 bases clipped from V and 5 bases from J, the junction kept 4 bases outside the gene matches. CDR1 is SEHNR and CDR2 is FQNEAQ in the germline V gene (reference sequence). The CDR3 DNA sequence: TGTGCCAGTGGCAGGGGGAACGAGCAGTACTTC. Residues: CASGRGNEQYF.

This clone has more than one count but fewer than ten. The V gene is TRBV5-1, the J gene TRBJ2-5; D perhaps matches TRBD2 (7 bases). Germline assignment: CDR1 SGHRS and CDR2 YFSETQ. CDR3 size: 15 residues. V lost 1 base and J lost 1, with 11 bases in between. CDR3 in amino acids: CASSLSGGRQETQYF. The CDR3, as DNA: TGCGCCAGCAGCTTGTCCGGGGGGCGCCAAGAGACCCAGTACTTC.

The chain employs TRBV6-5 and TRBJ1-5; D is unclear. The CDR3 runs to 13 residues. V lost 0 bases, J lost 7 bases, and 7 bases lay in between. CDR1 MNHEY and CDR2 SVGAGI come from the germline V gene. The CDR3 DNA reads TGTGCCAGCAGTTACTCGAAGACACAGCCCCAGCATTTT. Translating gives CASSYSKTQPQHF.

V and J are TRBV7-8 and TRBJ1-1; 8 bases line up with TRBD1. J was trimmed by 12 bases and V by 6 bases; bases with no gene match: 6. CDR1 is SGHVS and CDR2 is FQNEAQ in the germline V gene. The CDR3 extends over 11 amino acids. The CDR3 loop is CASRQDRETFF. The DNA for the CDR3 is TGTGCCAGCAGACAGGACAGGGAAACTTTCTTT. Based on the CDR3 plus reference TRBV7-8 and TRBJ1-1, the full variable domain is GAGVSQSPRYKVAKRGQDVALRCDPISGHVSLFWYQQALGQGPEFLTYFQNEAQLDKSGLPSDRFFAERPEGSVSTLKIQRTQQEDSAVYLCASRQDRETFFGQGTRLTVV.

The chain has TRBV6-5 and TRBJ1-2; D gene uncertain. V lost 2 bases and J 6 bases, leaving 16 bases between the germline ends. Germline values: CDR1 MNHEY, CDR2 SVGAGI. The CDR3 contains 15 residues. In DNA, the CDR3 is TGTGCCAGCAGTTACAGGGAGGGCCTCGATAATGGCTACACCTTC. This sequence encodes CASSYREGLDNGYTF.

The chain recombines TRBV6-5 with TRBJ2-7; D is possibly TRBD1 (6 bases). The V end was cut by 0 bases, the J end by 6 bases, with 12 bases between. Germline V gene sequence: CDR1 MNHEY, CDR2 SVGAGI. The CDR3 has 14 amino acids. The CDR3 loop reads CASSYSAGVLEQYF. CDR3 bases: TGTGCCAGCAGTTACTCGGCAGGGGTGCTCGAGCAGTACTTC.

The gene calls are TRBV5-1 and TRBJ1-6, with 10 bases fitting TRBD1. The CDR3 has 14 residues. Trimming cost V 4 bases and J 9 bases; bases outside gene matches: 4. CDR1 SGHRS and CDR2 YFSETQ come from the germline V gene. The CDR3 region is CASSPGQGLSPLHF. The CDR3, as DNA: TGCGCCAGCAGCCCGGGACAGGGGCTTTCACCCCTCCACTTT.

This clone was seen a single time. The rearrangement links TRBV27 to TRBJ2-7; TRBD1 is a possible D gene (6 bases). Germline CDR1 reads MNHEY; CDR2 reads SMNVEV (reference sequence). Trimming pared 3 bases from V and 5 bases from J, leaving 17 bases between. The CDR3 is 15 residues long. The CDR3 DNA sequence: TGTGCCAGCAGTTTTTACCCGGGACACGGAGACGAGCAGTACTTC. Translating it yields CASSFYPGHGDEQYF.

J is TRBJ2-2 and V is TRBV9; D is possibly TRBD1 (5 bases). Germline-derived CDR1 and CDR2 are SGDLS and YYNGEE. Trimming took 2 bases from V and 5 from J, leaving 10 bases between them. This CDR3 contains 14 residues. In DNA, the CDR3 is TGTGCCAGCAGCGTTTCAGGGTTTACCGGGGAGCTGTTTTTT. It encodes CASSVSGFTGELFF.

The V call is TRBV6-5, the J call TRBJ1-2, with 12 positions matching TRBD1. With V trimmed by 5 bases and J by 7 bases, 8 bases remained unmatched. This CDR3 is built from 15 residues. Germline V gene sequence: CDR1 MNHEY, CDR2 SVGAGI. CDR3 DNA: TGTGCCAGCAGTCCACCGGGACAGGGGGCCTTTGGCTACACCTTC. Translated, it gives CASSPPGQGAFGYTF.

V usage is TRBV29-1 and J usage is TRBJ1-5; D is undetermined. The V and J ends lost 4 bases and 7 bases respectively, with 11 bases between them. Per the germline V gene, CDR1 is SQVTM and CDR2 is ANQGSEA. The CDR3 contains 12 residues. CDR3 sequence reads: CSVGSQNQPQHF. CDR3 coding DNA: TGCAGCGTTGGGAGTCAGAACCAGCCCCAGCATTTT.

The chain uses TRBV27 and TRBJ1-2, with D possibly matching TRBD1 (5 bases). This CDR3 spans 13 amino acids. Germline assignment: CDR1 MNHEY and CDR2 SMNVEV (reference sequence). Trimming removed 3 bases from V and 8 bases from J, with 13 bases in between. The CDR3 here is CASSFVRGWGYTF. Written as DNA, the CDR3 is TGTGCCAGCAGTTTCGTAAGGGGATGGGGCTACACCTTC.

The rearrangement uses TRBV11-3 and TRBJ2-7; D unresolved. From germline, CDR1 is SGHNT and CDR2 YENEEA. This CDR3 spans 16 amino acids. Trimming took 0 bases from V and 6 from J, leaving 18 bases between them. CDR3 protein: CASSLDPSPAGPEQYF. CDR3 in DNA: TGTGCCAGCAGCTTAGATCCCTCGCCGGCAGGCCCCGAGCAGTACTTC.

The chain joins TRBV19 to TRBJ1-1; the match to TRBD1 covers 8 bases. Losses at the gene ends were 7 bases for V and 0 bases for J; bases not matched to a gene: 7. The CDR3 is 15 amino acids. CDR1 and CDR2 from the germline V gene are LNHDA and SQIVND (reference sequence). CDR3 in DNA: TGTGCCAGTACAGTAGGACAGGGAATGAACACTGAAGCTTTCTTT. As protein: CASTVGQGMNTEAFF.

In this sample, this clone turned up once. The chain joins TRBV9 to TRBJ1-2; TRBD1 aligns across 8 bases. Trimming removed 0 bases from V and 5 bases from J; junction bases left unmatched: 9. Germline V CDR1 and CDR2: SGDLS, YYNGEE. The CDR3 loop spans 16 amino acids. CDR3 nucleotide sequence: TGTGCCAGCAGCGTAGCCCCGGACAGGGAGGGATATGGCTACACCTTC. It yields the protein CASSVAPDREGYGYTF.

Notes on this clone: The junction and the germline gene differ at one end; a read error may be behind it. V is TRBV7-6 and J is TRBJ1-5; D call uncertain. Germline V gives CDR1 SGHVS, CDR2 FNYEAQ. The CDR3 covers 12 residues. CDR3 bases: TGTGCCGGCAGCGAACACAATCAGCCCCAGCATTTT. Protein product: CAGSEHNQPQHF.

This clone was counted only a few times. This CDR3 reads CASSFTRQGGEKLFF. The CDR3 bases are TGTGCCAGCAGTTTCACCCGACAGGGGGGAGAAAAACTGTTTTTT. The V call is TRBV6-5, the J call TRBJ1-4, with 9 bases that match TRBD1. CDR3 length equals 15 residues. In germline, CDR1 is MNHEY, CDR2 SVGAGI. Trimming cost V 4 bases and J 8 bases; bases outside gene matches: 8.

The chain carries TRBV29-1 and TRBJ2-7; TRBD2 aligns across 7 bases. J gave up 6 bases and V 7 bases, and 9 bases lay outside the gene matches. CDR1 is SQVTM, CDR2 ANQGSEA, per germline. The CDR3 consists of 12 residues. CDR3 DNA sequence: TGCAGCGCTTCCGATGGGGGGGGCGAGCAGTACTTC. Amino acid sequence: CSASDGGGEQYF.

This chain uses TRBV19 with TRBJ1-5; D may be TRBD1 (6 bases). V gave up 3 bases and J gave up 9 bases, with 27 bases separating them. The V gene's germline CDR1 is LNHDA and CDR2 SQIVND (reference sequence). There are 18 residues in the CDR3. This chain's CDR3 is CASSMSGTGLFNPRPQHF. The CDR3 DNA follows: TGTGCCAGTAGTATGTCCGGCACAGGGCTCTTTAATCCCAGGCCCCAGCATTTT.

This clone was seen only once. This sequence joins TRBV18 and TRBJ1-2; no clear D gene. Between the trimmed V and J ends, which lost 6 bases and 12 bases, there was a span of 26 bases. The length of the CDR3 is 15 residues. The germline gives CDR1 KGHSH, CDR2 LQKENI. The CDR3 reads CASSPKISAESEHTF. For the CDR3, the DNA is TGTGCCAGCTCTCCGAAGATTAGTGCCGAGAGTGAACACACCTTC.